This T cell receptor beta chain appears in the sequencing data of a study of siplizumab effects on memory and regulatory T cells. The CDR3 length is 16 residues. CDR1 and CDR2 (germline): SEHNR, FQNEAQ (reference sequence). V shed 3 bases and J 4 bases; nucleotides not matched to a gene: 9. Sequencing was performed with immunoSEQ multiplex PCR; in TCRdb, only in-frame clones are kept and a portion is missing. The sample has some 100,000 clones; 80% to 95% are singletons. This chain joins TRBV7-9 and TRBJ2-3; TRBD1 matches 8 bases. The receptor was derived from a human donor in good health. The sample comprised non-Treg CD4+ T cells sorted from blood. The CDR3 loop is CASSFGQGIAPDTQYF. CDR3 bases: TGTGCCAGCAGCTTCGGACAGGGCATAGCCCCAGATACGCAGTATTTT.